Each of the 21 T cell receptor beta chains below was sequenced from the same sample in a study of blood T cell repertoires in COVID-19. Sequenced by immunoSEQ multiplex PCR; TCRdb stores in-frame clones only, minus some. The repertoire holds over 130,000 clones, more than 70% seen once, with around 26% in the top ten. Sequencing input: peripheral blood. The receptors come from a human donor in a cohort sampled during active COVID-19.

V usage is TRBV6-6 and J usage is TRBJ2-1, with 8 bases fitting TRBD2. The germline V gene encodes CDR1 MNHNY and CDR2 SVGAGI (reference sequence). J lost 6 bases, V lost 6 bases, and 4 bases had no gene match. This CDR3 region has 13 residues. CDR3 DNA: TGTGCCAGCAGGGGACTAGGACCCAATGAGCAGTTCTTC. Residues: CASRGLGPNEQFF.

This chain connects TRBV11-3 to TRBJ2-7, with 11 bases that match TRBD1. Trimming at V came to 1 base and at J to 2 bases, leaving 4 bases not matched to a gene. The CDR3 is made up of 16 amino acids. Looked up from germline, CDR1 is SGHNT and CDR2 is YENEEA. CDR3 residues: CASSLGRGQGAYEQYF. The CDR3 DNA sequence: TGTGCCAGCAGCTTAGGGCGGGGACAGGGGGCCTACGAGCAGTACTTC.

This clone was recorded once. V usage is TRBV29-1 and J usage is TRBJ2-5; perhaps TRBD2 as D (6 bases). Between the trimmed V and J ends, which lost 5 bases and 4 bases, there was a span of 14 bases. Germline V gene sequence: CDR1 SQVTM, CDR2 ANQGSEA. The CDR3 sequence is 13 residues long. CDR3 sequence (DNA): TGCAGCGTTAATGAGGCGCGGGGAGAGACCCAGTACTTC. Encoded protein: CSVNEARGETQYF.

V is TRBV6-4 and J is TRBJ2-1, with 7 bases matching TRBD2. Germline V gives CDR1 MRHNA, CDR2 SNTAGT. With 3 bases clipped from V and 3 bases from J, the junction kept 5 bases outside the gene matches. CDR3 length: 15 residues. CDR3 amino acids: CASSENGGNYNEQFF. CDR3 nucleotides: TGTGCCAGCAGTGAGAACGGGGGGAACTACAATGAGCAGTTCTTC.

The gene calls are TRBV24-1 and TRBJ2-3, with 13 bases that match TRBD2. Germline lookup yields CDR1 KGHDR and CDR2 SFDVKD. V lost 1 base, J lost 2 bases, and 8 bases stayed unmatched. The CDR3 spans 19 residues. The CDR3 DNA reads TGTGCCACCAGTGATTTTCGGACTAGCGGGGGCGAATACACAGATACGCAGTATTTT. This encodes CATSDFRTSGGEYTDTQYF.

V and J are TRBV5-1 and TRBJ1-2; D not resolved. The CDR3 runs 14 residues. Trimming took 0 bases from V and 0 from J, leaving 6 bases between them. Germline V lookup: CDR1 SGHRS, CDR2 YFSETQ. CDR3 amino acids: CASSLARANYGYTF. DNA of the CDR3: TGCGCCAGCAGCTTGGCCCGAGCTAACTATGGCTACACCTTC.

The CDR3: CASSTRLAGVSYNEQFF. CDR3 sequence (DNA): TGTGCCAGCAGTACCAGACTAGCGGGGGTTTCCTACAATGAGCAGTTCTTC. This sequence joins TRBV27 and TRBJ2-1; 12 positions agree with TRBD2. The CDR3 is 17 residues long. The V segment lost 5 bases and the J segment 1 base; nucleotides outside the gene matches: 6. Per the germline V gene, CDR1 is MNHEY and CDR2 is SMNVEV (reference sequence).

The table lists this clone with a count of one. The V gene is TRBV6-2 or TRBV6-3, the J gene TRBJ2-7, with D unclear. The V gene's germline CDR1 is MNHEY and CDR2 SVGEGT. V was pared by 0 bases and J by 4 bases, with 10 bases between. The CDR3 loop spans 14 amino acids. The CDR3, as DNA: TGTGCCAGCAGTTACTCGATCGCCAGGTACGAGCAGTACTTC. Residues: CASSYSIARYEQYF.

J is TRBJ2-3 and V is TRBV2; possible D gene TRBD1, 6 bases. Germline loops: CDR1 SNHLY, CDR2 FYNNEI. The CDR3 spans 13 residues. V lost 3 bases, J lost 6 bases, and 10 bases lay in between. CDR3 sequence reads: CASSEQGLDTQYF. The CDR3 nucleotides read TGTGCCAGCAGTGAGCAGGGGCTGGATACGCAGTATTTT.

The rearrangement uses TRBV4-3 and TRBJ1-3, with D unclear. The V and J ends lost 4 bases and 0 bases respectively, with 7 bases between them. The CDR3 length is 14 residues. Germline CDR1 LGHNA, CDR2 YSLEER. CDR3 region: CASSLTNSGNTIYF. CDR3 in DNA: TGCGCCAGCAGCCTAACAAACTCTGGAAACACCATATATTTT.

The rearrangement links TRBV11-1 to TRBJ2-3; 8 bases are a match to TRBD2. Per germline, CDR1 SGHAT and CDR2 FQDESV (reference sequence). The CDR3 covers 16 residues. After removal of 3 bases from V and 3 bases from J, the junction contained 8 bases not matched to a gene. CDR3 coding DNA: TGTGCCAGCAGCTTTATGGCGGGGGGACTTACAGATACGCAGTATTTT. Translating gives CASSFMAGGLTDTQYF.

The chain recombines TRBV27 with TRBJ2-2; D remains ambiguous. The CDR3 is 12 amino acids. Germline CDR1 and CDR2: MNHEY and SMNVEV (reference sequence). V lost 5 bases and J lost 7, with 8 bases in between. The CDR3 coding sequence is TGTGCCAGCAGTCCCCGCTACGGGGAGCTGTTTTTT. Translation: CASSPRYGELFF.

The chain carries TRBV18 and TRBJ2-2; 8 positions match TRBD1. This CDR3 region has 18 residues. V lost 0 bases to trimming and J lost 5 bases; unmatched junction nucleotides: 11. Per germline, CDR1 KGHSH and CDR2 LQKENI. The CDR3 DNA reads TGTGCCAGCTCACCACCGATGCAGGGGGCGCATGGGACCGGGGAGCTGTTTTTT. It specifies CASSPPMQGAHGTGELFF.

V gene TRBV11-3 combines with J gene TRBJ2-3; 7 bases map to TRBD1. Germline V gene lookup returns CDR1 SGHNT and CDR2 YENEEA. V shed 2 bases and J 8 bases; nucleotides not matched to a gene: 4. The CDR3 runs to 13 residues. CDR3 sequence (DNA): TGTGCCAGCAGCTTAAAGGCAGGGGGTACGCAGTATTTT. It codes for CASSLKAGGTQYF.

V and J are TRBV11-1 and TRBJ2-2; the D gene is possibly TRBD2 (5 bases). CDR3 size: 15 residues. V was trimmed by 2 bases and J by 3 bases, leaving 10 bases between them. The germline gives CDR1 SGHAT, CDR2 FQDESV (reference sequence). The CDR3 reads CASSLRTLDTGELFF. The CDR3 coding sequence is TGTGCCAGCAGCTTAAGGACTTTGGACACCGGGGAGCTGTTTTTT.

This rearrangement joins TRBV19 to TRBJ2-5, with 10 nucleotides matching TRBD2. V trimming: 3 bases; J trimming: 7 bases; junction bases outside the gene matches: 5. The CDR3 extends over 14 amino acids. Germline V gene lookup returns CDR1 LNHDA and CDR2 SQIVND (reference sequence). Here the CDR3 DNA reads TGTGCCAGTAGTATTAGTAGCGGGGGGCGGACCCAGTACTTC. Protein product: CASSISSGGRTQYF.

The V and J genes are TRBV19 and TRBJ2-5; 7 positions match TRBD2. Germline values: CDR1 LNHDA, CDR2 SQIVND (reference sequence). The length of the CDR3 is 14 residues. The J segment lost 5 bases and the V segment lost 5 bases, leaving 8 bases of the junction unmatched. CDR3 region: CASSSAGRKETQYF. CDR3 bases: TGTGCCAGTAGTTCAGCGGGGCGGAAGGAGACCCAGTACTTC.

J is TRBJ2-2 and V is TRBV5-1, with 7 positions matching TRBD1. This CDR3 contains 13 residues. Unmatched junction bases numbered 1, after V lost 7 bases and J lost 1 base. Germline V lookup: CDR1 SGHRS, CDR2 YFSETQ. The CDR3 protein is CASRTGNTGELFF. The CDR3 nucleotides are TGCGCCAGCCGGACAGGGAACACCGGGGAGCTGTTTTTT.

The rearrangement uses TRBV5-4 and TRBJ1-2, with 7 bases aligning to TRBD1. Germline-derived CDR1 and CDR2 are SGHNT and YYREEE (reference sequence). There are 16 residues in the CDR3. Trimming took 4 bases from V and 0 from J; bases not matched to a gene: 9. The CDR3 loop reads CASSTRQGSSNYGYTF. The CDR3 bases are TGTGCCAGCAGCACGCGACAGGGCTCTTCTAACTATGGCTACACCTTC.

This chain uses TRBV18 with TRBJ1-6; no definite D call. CDR3 length equals 12 residues. Deletions cut 7 bases from V and 7 bases from J, with 8 bases between. Germline V lookup: CDR1 KGHSH, CDR2 LQKENI. The CDR3 sequence: CASCEANSPLHF. CDR3 bases: TGTGCCAGCTGTGAAGCCAATTCACCCCTCCACTTT.

The rearrangement joins TRBV2 to TRBJ2-2; 9 bases are shared with TRBD2. The CDR3 loop spans 15 amino acids. The germline gives CDR1 SNHLY, CDR2 FYNNEI. V shed 7 bases, J shed 2 bases, and the junction held 5 bases outside the gene matches. The CDR3 bases are TGTGCCAGCATTGATAGCGGGGGAAACACCGGGGAGCTGTTTTTT. Translated: CASIDSGGNTGELFF.